The 22 T cell receptor beta chains listed next were all sequenced from one sample in a study of blood T cell repertoires in COVID-19. Sequencing was performed with immunoSEQ multiplex PCR; in TCRdb, only in-frame clones are kept and a portion is missing. The sample lists some 20,000 clones, 88% seen once, with approximately 9% in the top ten. Sequencing was done on a sample of peripheral blood. These receptor sequences come from a man in his forties or fifties with active COVID-19.

V usage is TRBV20-1 and J usage is TRBJ2-7; 8 nucleotides match TRBD1. The CDR3 runs to 14 residues. The V gene's germline CDR1 is DFQATT and CDR2 SNEGSKA (reference sequence). J lost 2 bases, V lost 3 bases, and 6 bases had no gene match. CDR3 loop: CSASWDRRPYEQYF. CDR3 nucleotide sequence: TGCAGTGCTAGTTGGGACAGGAGACCCTACGAGCAGTACTTC.

The J gene is TRBJ2-1, the V gene TRBV24-1; 8 bases fit TRBD2. V shed 5 bases, J shed 6 bases, and the junction held 5 bases outside the gene matches. Germline CDR1 is KGHDR and CDR2 is SFDVKD. The CDR3 contains 14 residues. The CDR3 here is CATSAPGTSNEQFF. DNA of the CDR3: TGTGCCACCAGTGCCCCCGGGACTAGCAATGAGCAGTTCTTC.

The CDR3 bases are TGTGCCAGCAGCCACGACTCTAGGGGGACCGGTTATAGAAACACCATATATTTT. Translated, it gives CASSHDSRGTGYRNTIYF. The genes are TRBV5-4 and TRBJ1-3; tentatively, D is TRBD1 (6 bases). Germline CDR1 reads SGHNT; CDR2 reads YYREEE (reference sequence). V lost 4 bases, J lost 5 bases, and 25 bases lay in between. This CDR3 is built from 18 residues.

J is TRBJ2-4 and V is TRBV7-2, with TRBD1 matching 7 bases. Germline V gene sequence: CDR1 SGHTA, CDR2 FQGNSA. With V trimmed by 2 bases and J by 3 bases, 4 bases remained unmatched. The CDR3 runs to 15 residues. DNA for the CDR3: TGTGCCAGCAGCTTAATTGGGACAGTCAAAAACATTCAGTACTTC. It specifies CASSLIGTVKNIQYF.

The chain recombines TRBV5-1 with TRBJ2-2, with 7 bases lining up with TRBD1. After removal of 4 bases from V and 7 bases from J, the junction contained 13 bases not matched to a gene. Germline CDR1 SGHRS, CDR2 YFSETQ. The CDR3 consists of 16 residues. CDR3 protein: CASSLDRQRTGGELFF. CDR3 nucleotide sequence: TGCGCCAGCAGCCTGGACAGGCAAAGAACTGGCGGGGAGCTGTTTTTT. Looking up the rest from reference TRBV5-1 and TRBJ2-2 gives the full variable domain: KAGVTQTPRYLIKTRGQQVTLSCSPISGHRSVSWYQQTPGQGLQFLFEYFSETQRNKGNFPGRFSGRQFSNSRSEMNVSTLELGDSALYLCASSLDRQRTGGELFFGEGSRLTVL.

The CDR3 coding sequence is TGTGCCAGCAGCCCCGGGACAGGGTACTTGTATGGCTACACCTTC. Protein: CASSPGTGYLYGYTF. The rearrangement uses TRBV5-6 and TRBJ1-2, with 9 bases that match TRBD1. The CDR3 runs to 15 residues. The germline V gene encodes CDR1 SGHDT and CDR2 YYEEEE. V dropped 4 bases and J dropped 5; count of bases not matched to a gene: 9.

V is TRBV6-5 and J is TRBJ2-7; D perhaps matches TRBD1 (6 bases). Germline V gene data show CDR1 as MNHEY and CDR2 as SVGAGI. The V gene lost 7 bases and the J gene lost 6 bases, with 10 bases spanning the gap. The CDR3 sequence is 11 residues long. In nucleotides, the CDR3 is TGTGCCAGCAAGAACAGGGCCGAGCAGTACTTC. This codes for CASKNRAEQYF.

This chain joins TRBV30 and TRBJ2-1; D is unclear. CDR3 size: 12 residues. CDR1 is GTSNPN, CDR2 SVGIG, per germline (reference sequence). Trimming pared 4 bases from V and 8 bases from J, leaving 12 bases between. CDR3 DNA: TGTGCCTGGAATGCCGAGCAGGATGAGCAGTTCTTC. Translating it yields CAWNAEQDEQFF.

The chain uses TRBV10-3 and TRBJ1-6, with unresolved D. The CDR3 loop spans 14 amino acids. V lost 8 bases and J lost 7, with 15 bases in between. Per germline, CDR1 ENHRY and CDR2 SYGVKD. The CDR3 DNA follows: TGTGCCATCTCCTTTGGGCTCCCAAATTCACCCCTCCACTTT. This translates into CAISFGLPNSPLHF.

The chain couples TRBV7-9 to TRBJ2-5, with D uncertain. Germline lookup yields CDR1 SEHNR and CDR2 FQNEAQ (reference sequence). Trimming took 3 bases from V and 2 from J, leaving 10 bases between them. CDR3 size: 14 residues. CDR3: CASSLGSIQETQYF. The CDR3 DNA reads as TGTGCCAGCAGCTTGGGCAGTATACAAGAGACCCAGTACTTC.

This chain links TRBV19 with TRBJ2-1; 8 bases map to TRBD2. CDR3 size: 11 residues. The trim removed 9 bases at V and 7 bases at J, leaving 2 bases unmatched. Germline values: CDR1 LNHDA, CDR2 SQIVND (reference sequence). The CDR3 DNA follows: TGTGCCAGCGGGAGGGCGAATGAGCAGTTCTTC. Amino acids: CASGRANEQFF.

The rearrangement joins TRBV6-2 or TRBV6-3 to TRBJ1-1, with 8 bases matching TRBD1. Germline V gene data show CDR1 as MNHEY and CDR2 as SVGEGT. The CDR3 has 12 amino acids. The ends lost 2 bases at V and 11 bases at J; junction bases unmatched: 4. The CDR3 bases are TGTGCCAGCAGTTACCTGGCAGGGGGCGCTTTCTTT. Translation gives CASSYLAGGAFF.

In this sample, this clone turned up once. This chain uses TRBV3-1 (or the pseudogene TRBV3-2) with TRBJ1-2; TRBD1 matches at 10 bases. Unmatched junction bases numbered 6, after V lost 4 bases and J lost 4 bases. The CDR3 totals 15 residues. The germline V gene has CDR1 LGHDT and CDR2 YNNKEL (reference sequence). Here the CDR3 reads CASSPRTGGFYGYTF. CDR3 bases: TGTGCCAGCAGCCCCCGGACAGGGGGATTCTATGGCTACACCTTC.

The J gene is TRBJ2-7, the V gene TRBV11-1, with TRBD1 matching 9 bases. The CDR3 length is 15 residues. CDR1 and CDR2 (germline): SGHAT, FQDESV (reference sequence). J was trimmed by 2 bases and V by 3 bases; bases with no gene match: 5. The CDR3 sequence is CASSFNRGPTYEQYF. The CDR3 DNA reads TGTGCCAGCAGCTTTAACAGGGGGCCGACCTACGAGCAGTACTTC.

This chain links TRBV3-1 (or the pseudogene TRBV3-2) with TRBJ2-7; 8 nucleotides match TRBD2. V gave up 1 base and J gave up 3 bases; unmatched junction bases: 5. CDR3 size: 15 residues. Germline values: CDR1 LGHDT, CDR2 YNNKEL (reference sequence). The CDR3 DNA reads as TGTGCCAGCAGCCAAGGTACTAGCGGATTCTACGAGCAGTACTTC. Protein product: CASSQGTSGFYEQYF.

The V and J genes are TRBV5-1 and TRBJ2-1; D might be TRBD2 (6 bases). Germline loops: CDR1 SGHRS, CDR2 YFSETQ. Deletions cut 7 bases from V and 6 bases from J, with 8 bases between. The CDR3 has 11 amino acids. The CDR3 is CASGGSNEQFF. The DNA of the CDR3 is TGCGCCAGCGGGGGGAGCAATGAGCAGTTCTTC.

The rearrangement links TRBV10-3 to TRBJ2-7; TRBD2 is a possible D gene (5 bases). Trimming took 3 bases from V and 3 from J, leaving 12 bases between them. The CDR3 length is 14 residues. Germline V gene data show CDR1 as ENHRY and CDR2 as SYGVKD. The CDR3 DNA reads TGTGCCATCAGTGATCGAGGACGGGACTACGAGCAGTACTTC. This sequence encodes CAISDRGRDYEQYF.

The chain uses TRBV6-5 and TRBJ2-2; D possibly corresponds to TRBD1 (6 bases). Germline assignment: CDR1 MNHEY and CDR2 SVGAGI. V was clipped by 6 bases and J by 6 bases, with 11 bases between them. The CDR3 consists of 13 residues. CDR3 residues: CASSITGSGELFF. The CDR3 DNA is TGTGCCAGCAGCATTACAGGGTCCGGGGAGCTGTTTTTT.

The genes are TRBV2 and TRBJ2-1; D gene ambiguous. CDR3 length equals 15 residues. V was clipped by 7 bases and J by 0 bases, with 13 bases between them. Germline CDR1 SNHLY, CDR2 FYNNEI. The CDR3 bases are TGTGCCAGCAATCCGACTCGTAGCTCCTACAATGAGCAGTTCTTC. Its translation: CASNPTRSSYNEQFF.

This clone was seen more than once but under ten times. The genes are TRBV27 and TRBJ1-5, with unresolved D. The CDR3 is 14 amino acids. Germline CDR1 is MNHEY and CDR2 is SMNVEV (reference sequence). Deletions cut 0 bases from V and 4 bases from J, with 7 bases between. CDR3 nucleotides: TGTGCCAGCAGTTTATCGGCGGCTAATCAGCCCCAGCATTTT. Translating gives CASSLSAANQPQHF.

The chain carries TRBV11-2 and TRBJ2-1, with 14 bases that match TRBD2. Trimming cost V 8 bases and J 10 bases; bases outside gene matches: 7. From germline, CDR1 is SGHAT and CDR2 FQNNGV. CDR3 size: 14 residues. This chain's CDR3 is CASRGLAGVREQFF. For the CDR3, the DNA is TGTGCCAGCCGGGGACTAGCGGGAGTACGAGAGCAGTTCTTC.

The genes are TRBV5-1 and TRBJ2-2, with a weak D call TRBD2 (5 bases). The V end was cut by 0 bases, the J end by 4 bases, with 7 bases between. The germline gives CDR1 SGHRS, CDR2 YFSETQ. The CDR3 consists of 14 residues. CDR3 protein: CASSLAGSTGELFF. Here the CDR3 DNA reads TGCGCCAGCAGCTTGGCGGGGAGCACCGGGGAGCTGTTTTTT.